This T cell receptor beta chain was found in a study of T cells of healthy individuals. TCRdb passed the 5' RACE reads through MiXCR, listing each CDR3 protein once. The profile shows 75,000 to 95,000 distinct CDR3 sequences, approximately 5.4% of them singletons. V lost 4 bases and J 0 bases, leaving 11 bases between the germline ends. Germline V gives CDR1 MDHEN, CDR2 SYDVKM. This CDR3 spans 15 amino acids. This clonotype was seen many times. This TCR came from a female donor in good health. The rearrangement uses TRBV28 and TRBJ2-3; a possible D gene is TRBD2 (5 bases). CDR3 sequence: CASSYTAASTDTQYF. CDR3 nucleotides: TGTGCCAGCAGTTATACAGCGGCTAGCACAGATACGCAGTATTTT.